One T cell receptor beta chain is described in this entry. Per the study methods: From reference gene primer amplification, estimates of nucleated cell counts were derived. Produced via immunoSEQ multiplex PCR; TCRdb's table is partial and in-frame only. That table gives V, J and clone size, and the DNA gave D and trimming. Of some 90,000 clones listed, 75% to 95% are singletons. This record comes from a study of blood T cell repertoires in COVID-19. Background on the study: The United States, Italy and Spain were the sources of the acute and convalescent COVID-19 samples. The cDNA or gDNA used as material had been derived from T cells, B-cell-depleted T cells, or PBMCs.

V gave up 4 bases and J gave up 4 bases; unmatched junction bases: 19. CDR3 size: 18 residues. CDR1 is LGHDT, CDR2 YNNKEL, per germline (reference sequence). The chain carries TRBV3-1 (or the pseudogene TRBV3-2) and TRBJ2-7, with 7 bases aligning to TRBD2. Sequenced sample: peripheral blood. The clonotype was recovered from a woman aged 50 to 60 in a cohort sampled during active COVID-19. This CDR3 is CASSPRHPLAPGRYEQYF. The DNA of the CDR3 is TGTGCCAGCAGCCCGCGACATCCACTAGCGCCGGGCCGGTACGAGCAGTACTTC.